The T cell receptor (beta chain) under discussion was sequenced for a study of blood T cells in healthy people across ages. It was with a sample-barcoded 5' primer and a J-beta primer mix that a second PCR of roughly 7 to 12 cycles was run. MiXCR, applied by TCRdb to the 5' RACE reads, yields one record per CDR3 protein. The sample carries nearly 800,000 distinct CDR3 sequences, 20% to 30% recorded once. The CDR3 runs to 21 residues. Trimming pared 1 base from V and 2 bases from J, leaving 28 bases between. CDR1 MNHEY and CDR2 SVGAGI come from the germline V gene. These same records also appear under a second study, on T cells of mothers and their children. That paper adds: Sample barcodes plus 2-4 random nucleotides came from the M1S primer. For unrelated pairs as for related ones, thymic selection shapes TCR recombination output similarly.

The sequencing sample was made of blood. This receptor was taken from a boy aged 10-17 years in good health. The chain has TRBV6-5 and TRBJ2-3; D is possibly TRBD2 (6 bases). The CDR3 spells CASSYFGTGGAKPETTDTQYF. CDR3 in DNA: TGTGCCAGCAGTTACTTCGGGACTGGCGGGGCGAAACCCGAAACCACAGATACGCAGTATTTT.